This paragraph reports one T cell receptor beta chain. Its specificity is not known. This sample is part of a study of T cells after yellow fever vaccination. TCRdb itself ran the 5' RACE reads through MiXCR, one entry per CDR3 protein. Of 550,000 to 750,000 distinct CDR3 sequences in the sample, roughly 13% were seen once. Germline V gene sequence: CDR1 MNHEY, CDR2 SVGEGT. Trimming shortened V by 7 bases and J by 4 bases, and 11 bases separated the two germline ends. The CDR3 contains 12 residues. Study-wide results and caveats: The booster response re-showed most primary clones: approximately 97% CD4, more than 80% CD8. Clonotype sharing between CD4 and CD8 compartments was small.

This TCR was sampled from a man aged 25-40 years who received the YFV17D yellow fever vaccine. The rearrangement joins TRBV6-2 or TRBV6-3 to TRBJ2-7; a possible D gene is TRBD1 (6 bases). Sample: PBMCs, taken on the day of the yellow fever booster vaccination. As DNA, the CDR3 is TGTGCCAGCATGACAGGAGTATACGAGCAGTACTTC. It encodes CASMTGVYEQYF.